The 29 T cell receptor beta chains in this list originate from one sample, sequenced in a study of T cell repertoires in cytomegalovirus infection. TCRdb recomputed calls from the reads with MiXCR, one row per CDR3 protein. The sample has around 750,000 distinct CDR3 sequences; about 30% are singletons. No antigen has been identified for these receptors. Specimen: cultured CD8+ T cells from PBMCs, collected from culture after CMV antigen stimulation. Source of these receptors: a human donor in good health (CMV status not recorded). Some clones in this sample may be carry-over from other donors' samples.

The chain carries TRBV19 and TRBJ1-6; D not certain. V was trimmed by 7 bases and J by 3 bases, leaving 7 bases between them. The CDR3 loop spans 13 amino acids. The germline gives CDR1 LNHDA, CDR2 SQIVND (reference sequence). The CDR3 here is CASMEVYNSPLHF. The CDR3 DNA reads TGTGCCAGTATGGAGGTCTATAATTCACCCCTCCACTTT.

The rearrangement uses TRBV7-6 and TRBJ2-3; D is unresolved. V shed 3 bases and J shed 4 bases, with 8 bases lying between them. CDR3 size: 13 residues. Germline V gene lookup returns CDR1 SGHVS and CDR2 FNYEAQ. CDR3: CASSLVGADTQYF. The DNA for the CDR3 is TGTGCCAGCAGCTTGGTCGGTGCAGATACGCAGTATTTT.

The chain uses TRBV2 and TRBJ2-1; maybe TRBD1 (6 bases). The CDR3 has 15 residues. CDR1 is SNHLY and CDR2 is FYNNEI in the germline V gene. Trimming shortened V by 4 bases and J by 3 bases, and 13 bases separated the two germline ends. Here the CDR3 reads CASSAGTRDYNEQFF. CDR3 DNA: TGTGCCAGCAGTGCCGGGACAAGAGACTACAATGAGCAGTTCTTC. Based on the CDR3 plus reference TRBV2 and TRBJ2-1, the full variable domain is EPEVTQTPSHQVTQMGQEVILRCVPISNHLYFYWYRQILGQKVEFLVSFYNNEISEKSEIFDDQFSVERPDGSNFTLKIRSTKLEDSAMYFCASSAGTRDYNEQFFGPGTRLTVL.

The chain uses TRBV4-1 and TRBJ1-1; D might be TRBD1 (6 bases). CDR1 is MGHRA and CDR2 is YSYEKL in the germline V gene. The CDR3 extends over 14 amino acids. Trimming removed 3 bases at V and 1 base at J, with 9 bases between. The CDR3 DNA sequence: TGCGCCAGCAGCCATCCGGGACAGAACACTGAAGCTTTCTTT. It specifies CASSHPGQNTEAFF.

This rearrangement joins TRBV27 to TRBJ2-3, with TRBD2 as a possible D gene (6 bases). CDR1 is MNHEY, CDR2 SMNVEV, per germline (reference sequence). The CDR3 is 16 amino acids. With 3 bases removed from V and 0 bases from J, the gap between germline ends came to 13 bases. CDR3 region: CASSFYSGLSTDTQYF. Written as DNA, the CDR3 is TGTGCCAGCAGTTTTTATAGCGGACTAAGCACAGATACGCAGTATTTT.

The chain links TRBV3-1 to TRBJ1-2; D gene ambiguous. The CDR3 has 17 residues. The germline V gene has CDR1 LGHDT and CDR2 YNNKEL (reference sequence). The ends were cut back, 0 bases at V and 2 bases at J, with 16 bases in the middle. The CDR3 nucleotides are TGTGCCAGCAGCCAAGAGAAGGGATCGGGTAGAAACTATGGCTACACCTTC. This encodes CASSQEKGSGRNYGYTF.

The chain's CDR3 is CASSSKTTSRRVDTQYF. CDR3 bases: TGTGCCAGCAGTTCCAAAACGACATCCCGAAGGGTAGATACGCAGTATTTT. V is TRBV28 and J is TRBJ2-3; no clear D gene. Trimming left V 4 bases short and J 5 bases short, with 22 bases between. Germline CDR1 and CDR2: MDHEN and SYDVKM. The CDR3 has 17 amino acids.

This clonotype was detected ten times or more. This chain connects TRBV7-9 to TRBJ2-3; 8 bases are a match to TRBD1. With 6 bases clipped from V and 6 bases from J, the junction kept 2 bases outside the gene matches. From germline, CDR1 is SEHNR and CDR2 FQNEAQ (reference sequence). The CDR3 contains 12 residues. The CDR3 DNA reads TGTGCCAGCAGTAGGACAGGGGATACGCAGTATTTT. Encoded protein: CASSRTGDTQYF.

The rearrangement joins TRBV6-1 to TRBJ2-1; 9 bases are shared with TRBD1. This CDR3 spans 15 amino acids. CDR1 and CDR2 from the germline V gene are MNHNS and SASEGT. Trimming at V came to 1 base and at J to 2 bases, leaving 0 bases not matched to a gene. CDR3 region: CASSEDRGPYNEQFF. CDR3 sequence (DNA): TGTGCCAGCAGTGAAGACAGGGGGCCCTACAATGAGCAGTTCTTC.

In its sample, this clonotype was seen a few times. J is TRBJ1-1 and V is TRBV25-1; 7 bases are shared with TRBD1. The germline CDR1 and CDR2 sequences are MGHDK and SYGVNS. The CDR3 spans 16 residues. The V gene end was trimmed by 0 bases and the J gene end by 3 bases; junction bases not matched to a gene: 7. The DNA of the CDR3 is TGTGCCAGCAGTGAATATTTCAGGGGGGAAGACACTGAAGCTTTCTTT. Encoded protein: CASSEYFRGEDTEAFF.

This chain connects TRBV11-2 to TRBJ1-5; 8 bases agree with TRBD1. Germline assignment: CDR1 SGHAT and CDR2 FQNNGV. The length of the CDR3 is 17 residues. V was pared by 1 base and J by 3 bases, with 8 bases of the junction left unmatched. The CDR3 coding sequence is TGTGCCAGCAGCTTAGGAAAGCCAGGGGGCTTCAATCAGCCCCAGCATTTT. This translates into CASSLGKPGGFNQPQHF.

This sequence joins TRBV4-2 and TRBJ2-1; D is unresolved. Germline CDR1 LGHNA, CDR2 YNFKEQ. Trimming pared 3 bases from V and 9 bases from J, leaving 9 bases between. The CDR3 loop spans 12 amino acids. CDR3 DNA: TGTGCCAGCAGCCAGACGATTATTGAGCAGTTCTTC. This codes for CASSQTIIEQFF.

There are a few counts of this clonotype. The chain couples TRBV9 to TRBJ2-2; tentatively, D is TRBD1 or TRBD2 (6 bases each). Germline V lookup: CDR1 SGDLS, CDR2 YYNGEE. Trimming cost V 0 bases and J 3 bases, with 12 bases left between them. The CDR3 consists of 16 residues. Here the CDR3 DNA reads TGTGCCAGCAGCGTAGCGGGGGCGCCGCACACCGGGGAGCTGTTTTTT. It yields the protein CASSVAGAPHTGELFF.

This clonotype was detected only a few times. The chain couples TRBV6-8 to TRBJ2-2, with D perhaps being TRBD1 or TRBD2 (6 bases each). The V and J ends lost 2 bases and 5 bases respectively, with 12 bases between them. The CDR3 length is 15 residues. Germline CDR1 reads MNHGY; CDR2 reads SAAAGT. In DNA, the CDR3 is TGTGCCAGCAGTTACGAAGGGGGGAGGACCGGGGAGCTGTTTTTT. Translated: CASSYEGGRTGELFF.

This clonotype was found a few times. This sequence joins TRBV11-2 and TRBJ1-2, with TRBD1 matching 10 bases. CDR3 length equals 15 residues. The trim removed 4 bases at V and 8 bases at J, leaving 10 bases unmatched. CDR1 is SGHAT and CDR2 is FQNNGV in the germline V gene. CDR3 coding DNA: TGTGCCAGCAGCTCCAAGACAGGGGGCGCGGGAGGCTACACCTTC. It encodes CASSSKTGGAGGYTF.

This clonotype was counted between two and nine times. The chain couples TRBV4-1 to TRBJ2-5, with 8 bases aligning to TRBD2. CDR3 length: 15 amino acids. CDR1 is MGHRA, CDR2 YSYEKL, per germline. V trimming: 0 bases; J trimming: 2 bases; junction bases outside the gene matches: 2. The CDR3 DNA reads as TGCGCCAGCAGCCAAGATACTAGCGGACAAGAGACCCAGTACTTC. This translates into CASSQDTSGQETQYF.

The V and J genes are TRBV3-1 and TRBJ1-2; 12 bases are shared with TRBD1. Germline CDR1 reads LGHDT; CDR2 reads YNNKEL (reference sequence). The length of the CDR3 is 17 residues. The junction had 11 bases not matched to a gene; V was cut back by 6 bases and J by 3 bases. CDR3: CASSRFPGQGADYGYTF. In DNA, the CDR3 is TGTGCCAGCAGTCGATTTCCGGGACAGGGGGCTGACTATGGCTACACCTTC.

In the case of this clonotype: A junction end diverges from the germline sequence, so it may reflect a read error. The CDR3 region has the DNA TGTGTCAGCAGTCCTAGCGGGTCCTCTTCCTACGAGCAGTACTTC. Its protein product is CVSSPSGSSSYEQYF. The chain is built from TRBV7-2 and TRBJ2-7, with 8 bases lining up with TRBD2. Looked up from germline, CDR1 is SGHTA and CDR2 is FQGNSA. This CDR3 comprises 15 residues. The full variable domain, its missing parts supplied by reference TRBV7-2 and TRBJ2-7, is GAGVSQSPSNKVTEKGKDVELRCDPISGHTALYWYRQSLGQGLEFLIYFQGNSAPDKSGLPSDRFSAERTGGSVSTLTIQRTQQEDSAVYLCVSSPSGSSSYEQYFGPGTRLTVT.

This clonotype was seen a few times. The rearrangement links TRBV6-6 to TRBJ2-7; D not resolved. CDR1 is MNHNY, CDR2 SVGAGI, per germline (reference sequence). This CDR3 spans 13 amino acids. V was clipped by 2 bases and J by 6 bases, with 11 bases between them. CDR3 nucleotide sequence: TGTGCCAGCAGTTACGGACCCCCGGCCGAGCAGTACGTC. It is translated as CASSYGPPAEQYV.

The chain uses TRBV7-8 and TRBJ2-3, with 12 bases matching TRBD2. The CDR3 runs to 19 residues. Germline CDR1 and CDR2: SGHVS and FQNEAQ. V shed 7 bases and J 1 base; nucleotides not matched to a gene: 15. The CDR3: CASNGPLTSGGLRTDTQYF. CDR3 DNA sequence: TGTGCCAGCAATGGACCCTTAACTAGCGGGGGGCTCCGCACAGATACGCAGTATTTT.

This clonotype was counted between two and nine times. V usage is TRBV7-6 and J usage is TRBJ1-1; tentatively, D is TRBD1 (6 bases). CDR1 SGHVS and CDR2 FNYEAQ come from the germline V gene. V shed 5 bases and J shed 0 bases, with 13 bases lying between them. The CDR3 consists of 15 residues. Here the CDR3 DNA reads TGTGCCAGCAGCCTCCGGACAGCATTGAACACTGAAGCTTTCTTT. Encoded protein: CASSLRTALNTEAFF. Together with reference TRBV7-6 and TRBJ1-1, the CDR3 gives the full variable domain: GAGVSQSPRYKVTKRGQDVALRCDPISGHVSLYWYRQALGQGPEFLTYFNYEAQQDKSGLPNDRFSAERPEGSISTLTIQRTEQRDSAMYRCASSLRTALNTEAFFGQGTRLTVV.

There are a few counts of this clonotype. V gene TRBV18 combines with J gene TRBJ2-5; 8 bases are shared with TRBD1. Per the germline V gene, CDR1 is KGHSH and CDR2 is LQKENI. V trimming: 3 bases; J trimming: 5 bases; junction bases outside the gene matches: 8. The CDR3 is 15 residues long. The CDR3 region has the DNA TGTGCCAGCTCACCCGGACAGGGAAGGATGGAGACCCAGTACTTC. Its translation is CASSPGQGRMETQYF.

This clonotype was detected only a few times. V and J are TRBV20-1 and TRBJ1-1; TRBD1 matches 10 bases. Per the germline V gene, CDR1 is DFQATT and CDR2 is SNEGSKA (reference sequence). The CDR3 is 14 amino acids. V lost 5 bases and J lost 5; bases outside the gene matches: 8. The CDR3 sequence is CSAPRQGAMTEAFF. CDR3 sequence (DNA): TGCAGTGCTCCAAGACAGGGGGCTATGACTGAAGCTTTCTTT.

This clonotype occurred a few times. The rearrangement links TRBV6-5 to TRBJ1-1; 7 bases match TRBD1. This CDR3 spans 16 amino acids. Looked up from germline, CDR1 is MNHEY and CDR2 is SVGAGI. Unmatched junction bases numbered 16, after V lost 5 bases and J lost 7 bases. The CDR3 region is CASSSGAGGERVEAFF. The CDR3 nucleotides are TGTGCCAGCAGTAGCGGGGCAGGGGGAGAGAGGGTTGAAGCTTTCTTT.

The chain links TRBV5-1 to TRBJ1-2; the match to TRBD1 covers 10 bases. This CDR3 has 20 residues. V gave up 5 bases and J gave up 4 bases; unmatched junction bases: 23. The germline V gene has CDR1 SGHRS and CDR2 YFSETQ. The CDR3 spells CASSHPRDRGNLSLGYGYTF. CDR3 coding DNA: TGCGCCAGCAGTCACCCCCGGGACAGGGGCAACCTAAGCCTGGGCTATGGCTACACCTTC.

Ten or more counts support this clonotype. The chain is built from TRBV12-3 or TRBV12-4 and TRBJ2-7, with 8 bases identical to TRBD1. Unmatched junction bases numbered 9, after V lost 6 bases and J lost 2 bases. This CDR3 spans 15 amino acids. CDR3 DNA sequence: TGTGCCAGCAGACTTCGGGACAGGCCTACCTACGAGCAGTACTTC. Translation: CASRLRDRPTYEQYF.

There are a few counts of this clonotype. The V and J genes are TRBV27 and TRBJ2-6, with TRBD1 identical over 7 bases. This CDR3 spans 18 amino acids. Looked up from germline, CDR1 is MNHEY and CDR2 is SMNVEV (reference sequence). V trimming: 6 bases; J trimming: 0 bases; junction bases outside the gene matches: 11. CDR3 in DNA: TGTGCCAGCAGCACGGGACAGCTCCCTTACTCTGGGGCCAACGTCCTGACTTTC. This codes for CASSTGQLPYSGANVLTF.

This clonotype occurred a few times. This chain connects TRBV9 to TRBJ2-2; weak D call: TRBD2 (6 bases). V lost 4 bases and J 4 bases, leaving 14 bases between the germline ends. Germline V gives CDR1 SGDLS, CDR2 YYNGEE. The CDR3 sequence is 15 residues long. CDR3 DNA: TGTGCCAGCAGCATTCATAGCGGACCCACCGGGGAGCTGTTTTTT. Amino acid sequence: CASSIHSGPTGELFF. The full variable domain, its missing parts supplied by reference TRBV9 and TRBJ2-2, is DSGVTQTPKHLITATGQRVTLRCSPRSGDLSVYWYQQSLDQGLQFLIQYYNGEERAKGNILERFSAQQFPDLHSELNLSSLELGDSALYFCASSIHSGPTGELFFGEGSRLTVL.

This chain joins TRBV6-2 or TRBV6-3 and TRBJ1-5; D perhaps matches TRBD1 (5 bases). The length of the CDR3 is 15 residues. V was clipped by 2 bases and J by 4 bases, with 12 bases between them. Germline-derived CDR1 and CDR2 are MNHEY and SVGEGT. The CDR3 bases are TGTGCCAGCAGTTACCGGGCAGGGAGGAATCAGCCCCAGCATTTT. Encoded protein: CASSYRAGRNQPQHF.